The present TCR beta chain was sequenced within a study of blood T cell repertoires in COVID-19. Profiled with immunoSEQ multiplex PCR; TCRdb holds only in-frame clones, not every one. Of 200,000 to 250,000 clones listed, 85% to 90% were seen once; the top ten hold just over 0.85%. CDR1 MNHEY and CDR2 SVGEGT come from the germline V gene. The CDR3 runs 18 residues. Unmatched junction bases numbered 12, after V lost 5 bases and J lost 1 base. The specimen sequenced was PBMCs or T cells enriched from blood (not recorded which). The sequence was collected from a middle-aged man who had been exposed to COVID-19. The V call is TRBV6-2 or TRBV6-3, the J call TRBJ2-3; 10 positions agree with TRBD2. CDR3 bases: TGTGCCAGCAGTCACGCAGCGGGGGGGCTGTCGGGCACAGATACGCAGTATTTT. Translation: CASSHAAGGLSGTDTQYF.